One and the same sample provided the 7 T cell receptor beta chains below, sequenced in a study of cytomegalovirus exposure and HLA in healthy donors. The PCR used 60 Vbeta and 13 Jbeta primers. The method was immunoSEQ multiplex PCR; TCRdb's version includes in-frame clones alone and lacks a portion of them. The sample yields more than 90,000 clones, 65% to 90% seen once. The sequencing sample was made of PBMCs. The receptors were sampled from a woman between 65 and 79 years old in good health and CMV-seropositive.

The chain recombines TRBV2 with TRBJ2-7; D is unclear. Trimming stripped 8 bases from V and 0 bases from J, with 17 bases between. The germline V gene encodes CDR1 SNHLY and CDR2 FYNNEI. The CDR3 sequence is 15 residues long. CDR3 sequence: CASLPETSSSYEQYF. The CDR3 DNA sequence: TGTGCCAGCCTCCCAGAGACTTCCTCCTCCTACGAGCAGTACTTC.

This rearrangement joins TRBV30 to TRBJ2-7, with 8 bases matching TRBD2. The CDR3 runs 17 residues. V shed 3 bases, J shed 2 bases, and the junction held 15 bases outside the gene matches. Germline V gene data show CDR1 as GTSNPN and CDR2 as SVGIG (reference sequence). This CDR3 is CAWSPPSRLARTYEQYF. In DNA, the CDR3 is TGTGCCTGGAGCCCTCCTTCTAGACTAGCGCGCACCTACGAGCAGTACTTC.

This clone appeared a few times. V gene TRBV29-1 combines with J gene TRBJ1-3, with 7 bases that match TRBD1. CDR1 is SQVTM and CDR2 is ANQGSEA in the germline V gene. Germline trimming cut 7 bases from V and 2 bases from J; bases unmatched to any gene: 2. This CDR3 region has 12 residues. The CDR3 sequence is CSAQGTGNTIYF. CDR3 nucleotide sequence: TGCAGCGCACAGGGGACTGGAAACACCATATATTTT.

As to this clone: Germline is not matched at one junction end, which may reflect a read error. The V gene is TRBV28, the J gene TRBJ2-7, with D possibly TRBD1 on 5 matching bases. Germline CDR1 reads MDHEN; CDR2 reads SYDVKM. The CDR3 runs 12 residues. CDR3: CASSLQWQGIDF. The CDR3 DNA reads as TGTGCCAGCAGTTTGCAATGGCAGGGCATAGACTTC.

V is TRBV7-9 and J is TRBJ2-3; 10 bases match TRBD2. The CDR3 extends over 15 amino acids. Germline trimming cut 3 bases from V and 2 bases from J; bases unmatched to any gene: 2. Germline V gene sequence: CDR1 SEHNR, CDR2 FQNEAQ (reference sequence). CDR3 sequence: CASSFGLADTDTQYF. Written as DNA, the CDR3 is TGTGCCAGCAGCTTCGGACTAGCGGACACAGATACGCAGTATTTT.

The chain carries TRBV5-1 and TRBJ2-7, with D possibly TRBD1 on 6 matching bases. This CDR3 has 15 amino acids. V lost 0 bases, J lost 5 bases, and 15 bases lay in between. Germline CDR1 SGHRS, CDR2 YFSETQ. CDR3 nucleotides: TGCGCCAGCAGCTTGGCCACAGGGCAGCCCCACGAGCAGTACTTC. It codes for CASSLATGQPHEQYF. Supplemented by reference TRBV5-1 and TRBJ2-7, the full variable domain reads KAGVTQTPRYLIKTRGQQVTLSCSPISGHRSVSWYQQTPGQGLQFLFEYFSETQRNKGNFPGRFSGRQFSNSRSEMNVSTLELGDSALYLCASSLATGQPHEQYFGPGTRLTVT.

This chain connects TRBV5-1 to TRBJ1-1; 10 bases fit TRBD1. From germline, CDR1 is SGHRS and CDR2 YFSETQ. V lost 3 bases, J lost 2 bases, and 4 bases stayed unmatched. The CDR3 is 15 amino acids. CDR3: CASSWGQGINTEAFF. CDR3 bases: TGCGCCAGCAGCTGGGGACAGGGGATCAACACTGAAGCTTTCTTT.